The clone carrying this T cell receptor (beta chain) ranks as medium-sized in terms of frequency. Its target is not known. The entry originates in a study of CXCR3-negative and CXCR3-positive naive CD8 T cells. In the study overall: Per-library TRB read counts averaged about 1.5 +/- 0.3 million, adding up to about 130 million in total.

Among CD8+ T cells, naive ones were CD45RO-CCR7+CD27+CD95-. Germline V lookup: CDR1 MNHNY, CDR2 SVGAGI (reference sequence). The CDR3 runs to 12 residues. Libraries of TRB cDNA were made by 5' RACE and carried UMIs. TCRdb re-called the 5' RACE reads and gives one entry per CDR3 protein, without DNA. The sample has about 5,500 distinct CDR3 sequences. Study-level points and caveats: Freshly isolated PBMCs were used in most assays, given partial CXCR3 loss after freezing. For CXCR3-positive naive cells, TRB CDR3s were more hydrophobic than those of CXCR3-negative naive cells. The study found comparably high diversity in both naive subsets and much lower diversity in memory CD8+ cells.

This sequence joins TRBV6-6 and TRBJ2-7; there is no DNA to check the TCRdb D call of TRBD1. Input material: naive CXCR3+ CD8+ T cells from blood. Indicated subset: CD45RO-CCR7+CD27+CD95- naive CD8+ T cells expressing CXCR3 (TNR3+). The clonotype comes from a human donor in good health. Some clones in this sample may be carry-over from other donors' samples. The chain's CDR3 is CASSSGFYEQYF.